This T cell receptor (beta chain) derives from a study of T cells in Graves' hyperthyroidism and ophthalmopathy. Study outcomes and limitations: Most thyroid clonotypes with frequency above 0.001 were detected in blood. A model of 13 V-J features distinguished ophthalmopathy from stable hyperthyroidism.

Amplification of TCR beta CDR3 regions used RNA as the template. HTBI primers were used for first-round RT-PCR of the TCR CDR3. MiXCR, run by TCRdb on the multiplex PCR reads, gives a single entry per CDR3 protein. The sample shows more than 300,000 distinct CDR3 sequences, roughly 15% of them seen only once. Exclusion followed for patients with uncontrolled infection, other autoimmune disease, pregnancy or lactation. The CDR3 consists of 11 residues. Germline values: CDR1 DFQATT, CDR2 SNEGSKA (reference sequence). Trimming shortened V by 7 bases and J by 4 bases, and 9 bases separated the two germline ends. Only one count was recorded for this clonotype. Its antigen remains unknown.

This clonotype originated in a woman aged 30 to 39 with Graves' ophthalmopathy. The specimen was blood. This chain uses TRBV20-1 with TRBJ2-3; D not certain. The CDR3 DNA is TGCAGTGTATTGGTGGCAGATACGCAGTATTTT. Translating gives CSVLVADTQYF.